The clone carrying this T cell receptor beta chain has just a few counts. Its antigen is currently unknown. This record belongs to a study of OX40 agonist ivuxolimab in advanced cancers. As for the study in general: As their treatment, patients were administered ivuxolimab, an agonistic anti-OX40 (CD134) antibody. Ivuxolimab was administered intravenously to patients at 0.01 to 10 mg/kg every 2 weeks.

Only in-frame clones appear in the TCRdb table, and some are missing; sequencing was by immunoSEQ multiplex PCR. The sample holds 45,000 to 60,000 clones, about 92% seen once. Notes on the study in general: With doses of 0.1 to 3.0 mg/kg, CD4+ and CD8+ blood T cells had undergone clonal expansion by week 6.

The timepoints at which blood was sampled were baseline, cycle 4 day 1, and cycle 7 day 1. The CDR3 runs to 13 residues. The V gene lost 2 bases and the J gene lost 10 bases, with 12 bases spanning the gap. Germline CDR1 reads MNHEY; CDR2 reads SVGAGI. The material was CD4+ or CD8+ T cells sorted from blood, obtained in a trial of the OX40 agonist ivuxolimab. This receptor was identified in an adult with an advanced solid tumor such as melanoma, head and neck, liver or kidney cancer. V and J are TRBV6-5 and TRBJ1-5; tentative D call: TRBD1 (5 bases). The CDR3 reads CASSYGWDQPQHF. The CDR3 bases are TGTGCCAGCAGTTACGGCTGGGACCAACCCCAGCATTTT.